Listed below are T cell receptor beta chains from one sample, sequenced in a study of neurological immune-mediated disorders. Each CDR3 protein is one row after TCRdb ran MiXCR on the 5' RACE reads. The sample lists 70,000 to 90,000 distinct CDR3 sequences, 5% to 6.5% occurring once. The sample consisted of PBMCs. The receptors were gathered from a woman aged 55-69 years with multiple sclerosis. Each CDR3 is given with its conserved first and last residue. The D gene is left open where the match is weak. Clone size is shown for a subset of rows, as once, few, many or a class of expanded clone.

abundance: -
j_gene: TRBJ1-6
v_gene: TRBV5-8
d_gene: -
CDR3aa: CASSLGQGEPLRSPLHF
CDR3nt: TGTGCCAGCAGCTTGGGGCAGGGAGAACCGTTGAGGTCACCCCTCCACTTT

abundance: many
j_gene: TRBJ2-7
v_gene: TRBV20-1
d_gene: -
CDR3aa: CSAWDQTYEQYF
CDR3nt: TGCAGTGCCTGGGACCAAACCTACGAGCAGTACTTC

abundance: many
j_gene: TRBJ2-3
v_gene: TRBV5-1
d_gene: TRBD2
CDR3aa: CASSPRGDRTDTQYF
CDR3nt: TGCGCCAGCAGCCCGCGGGGGGATCGGACAGATACGCAGTATTTT

abundance: few
j_gene: TRBJ1-2
v_gene: TRBV12-3/TRBV12-4
d_gene: -
CDR3aa: CASSVLRAGYGYTF
CDR3nt: TGTGCCAGCAGTGTATTAAGGGCGGGCTATGGCTACACCTTC

abundance: many
j_gene: TRBJ2-3
v_gene: TRBV20-1
d_gene: -
CDR3aa: CSAPVRADTQYF
CDR3nt: TGCAGTGCTCCAGTTAGGGCAGATACGCAGTATTTT

abundance: many
j_gene: TRBJ1-3
v_gene: TRBV28
d_gene: -
CDR3aa: CASTLSIGNTIYF
CDR3nt: TGTGCCAGCACATTAAGTATTGGAAACACCATATATTTT

abundance: few
j_gene: TRBJ2-1
v_gene: TRBV27
d_gene: TRBD2
CDR3aa: CASSFPGTSHEQFF
CDR3nt: TGTGCCAGCAGTTTTCCCGGGACTAGCCATGAGCAGTTCTTC

abundance: -
j_gene: TRBJ2-4
v_gene: TRBV7-6
d_gene: -
CDR3aa: CASSYSASFGKNSQYF
CDR3nt: TGTGCCAGCAGTTACAGTGCATCGTTCGGCAAAAACAGTCAGTACTTC

abundance: many
j_gene: TRBJ1-1
v_gene: TRBV5-1
d_gene: -
CDR3aa: CASSLPTGSEAFF
CDR3nt: TGCGCCAGCAGCTTACCGACAGGATCTGAAGCTTTCTTT

abundance: many
j_gene: TRBJ2-1
v_gene: TRBV5-1
d_gene: TRBD1
CDR3aa: CASRDRESYNEQFF
CDR3nt: TGCGCCAGCAGAGACAGGGAATCCTACAATGAGCAGTTCTTC

abundance: many
j_gene: TRBJ2-2
v_gene: TRBV5-1
d_gene: -
CDR3aa: CASSTRGYGQDTGELFF
CDR3nt: TGCGCCAGCAGCACCCGAGGGTATGGACAAGACACCGGGGAGCTGTTTTTT

abundance: many
j_gene: TRBJ1-5
v_gene: TRBV12-3/TRBV12-4
d_gene: -
CDR3aa: CASSRVSGGNQPQHF
CDR3nt: TGTGCCAGCAGTAGAGTCTCAGGGGGCAATCAGCCCCAGCATTTT

abundance: many
j_gene: TRBJ2-7
v_gene: TRBV5-1
d_gene: TRBD1
CDR3aa: CASSPGMDRTYEQYF
CDR3nt: TGCGCCAGCAGCCCGGGAATGGACAGGACCTACGAGCAGTACTTC

abundance: many
j_gene: TRBJ2-2
v_gene: TRBV7-2
d_gene: -
CDR3aa: CASTIAVGNTGELFF
CDR3nt: TGTGCCAGCACCATTGCAGTCGGAAACACCGGGGAGCTGTTTTTT

abundance: -
j_gene: TRBJ1-2
v_gene: TRBV20-1
d_gene: TRBD1
CDR3aa: CSATNPGARDRGLGYTF
CDR3nt: TGCAGTGCTACAAACCCCGGGGCCCGGGACAGGGGGCTTGGCTACACCTTC

abundance: -
j_gene: TRBJ1-2
v_gene: TRBV12-3/TRBV12-4
d_gene: -
CDR3aa: CASSLYMGTRYTF
CDR3nt: TGTGCCAGCAGCCTTTACATGGGGACGCGCTACACCTTC

abundance: few
j_gene: TRBJ2-2
v_gene: TRBV11-3
d_gene: -
CDR3aa: CASSLDPNTGELFF
CDR3nt: TGTGCCAGCAGCTTAGACCCGAACACCGGGGAGCTGTTTTTT

abundance: few
j_gene: TRBJ2-7
v_gene: TRBV20-1
d_gene: -
CDR3aa: CSARDGGKFGEQYF
CDR3nt: TGCAGTGCTAGAGATGGCGGGAAGTTTGGCGAGCAGTACTTC

abundance: few
j_gene: TRBJ2-7
v_gene: TRBV6-2/TRBV6-3
d_gene: TRBD1
CDR3aa: CASISTGSYEQYF
CDR3nt: TGTGCCAGCATTTCGACAGGGTCCTACGAGCAGTACTTC

abundance: -
j_gene: TRBJ2-1
v_gene: TRBV12-3/TRBV12-4
d_gene: TRBD1
CDR3aa: CASRTGGAQSNEQFF
CDR3nt: TGTGCCAGCCGGACAGGGGGCGCTCAGTCCAATGAGCAGTTCTTC

abundance: many
j_gene: TRBJ1-6
v_gene: TRBV5-1
d_gene: TRBD1
CDR3aa: CASSSDRGAGSPLHF
CDR3nt: TGCGCCAGCAGCTCGGACAGGGGAGCGGGGTCACCCCTCCACTTT

abundance: many
j_gene: TRBJ2-7
v_gene: TRBV25-1
d_gene: -
CDR3aa: CASSESGPYEQYF
CDR3nt: TGTGCCAGCAGTGAGTCAGGTCCCTACGAGCAGTACTTC

abundance: many
j_gene: TRBJ2-1
v_gene: TRBV7-9
d_gene: -
CDR3aa: CASSRFGAGGNEQFF
CDR3nt: TGTGCCAGCAGCCGATTCGGAGCAGGGGGGAATGAGCAGTTCTTC

abundance: many
j_gene: TRBJ1-2
v_gene: TRBV20-1
d_gene: -
CDR3aa: CSARDPQAYGYTF
CDR3nt: TGCAGTGCTAGAGATCCCCAGGCCTATGGCTACACCTTC

abundance: many
j_gene: TRBJ1-6
v_gene: TRBV11-2
d_gene: TRBD1
CDR3aa: CASSSGTGLSPLHF
CDR3nt: TGTGCCAGCAGCTCCGGGACAGGGCTCTCACCCCTCCACTTT

abundance: -
j_gene: TRBJ2-3
v_gene: TRBV4-2
d_gene: -
CDR3aa: CASSQVGDTQYF
CDR3nt: TGTGCCAGCAGCCAAGTGGGGGATACGCAGTATTTT

abundance: many
j_gene: TRBJ2-5
v_gene: TRBV6-6
d_gene: -
CDR3aa: CASRPSRQETQYF
CDR3nt: TGTGCCAGCAGACCCTCAAGACAAGAGACCCAGTACTTC

abundance: many
j_gene: TRBJ1-1
v_gene: TRBV5-1
d_gene: -
CDR3aa: CASREGTNTEAFF
CDR3nt: TGCGCCAGCAGGGAGGGGACGAACACTGAAGCTTTCTTT

abundance: many
j_gene: TRBJ2-7
v_gene: TRBV5-8
d_gene: -
CDR3aa: CASSFSHGKYEQYF
CDR3nt: TGTGCCAGCAGCTTTAGCCACGGGAAATACGAGCAGTACTTC

abundance: -
j_gene: TRBJ1-3
v_gene: TRBV3-1
d_gene: -
CDR3aa: CASSQDIAAVMNTIYF
CDR3nt: TGTGCCAGCAGCCAAGACATTGCCGCGGTTATGAACACCATATATTTT

abundance: many
j_gene: TRBJ1-2
v_gene: TRBV20-1
d_gene: -
CDR3aa: CSARVGPVRGYTF
CDR3nt: TGCAGTGCTAGGGTGGGGCCCGTTCGTGGCTACACCTTC

abundance: few
j_gene: TRBJ1-2
v_gene: TRBV11-2
d_gene: -
CDR3aa: CASSLAGDGGYTF
CDR3nt: TGTGCCAGCAGCTTAGCTGGGGATGGTGGCTACACCTTC

abundance: many
j_gene: TRBJ2-1
v_gene: TRBV20-1
d_gene: -
CDR3aa: CSASGGFTGADEQFF
CDR3nt: TGCAGTGCTAGCGGGGGTTTTACAGGCGCCGATGAGCAGTTCTTC

abundance: many
j_gene: TRBJ1-2
v_gene: TRBV20-1
d_gene: -
CDR3aa: CSAPSSLGGNYGYTF
CDR3nt: TGCAGTGCTCCCAGTAGTTTAGGGGGAAACTATGGCTACACCTTC

abundance: many
j_gene: TRBJ2-5
v_gene: TRBV7-9
d_gene: -
CDR3aa: CASSPAPGSRETQYF
CDR3nt: TGTGCCAGCAGCCCAGCGCCAGGGTCAAGGGAGACCCAGTACTTC

abundance: many
j_gene: TRBJ1-1
v_gene: TRBV14
d_gene: -
CDR3aa: CASSQIGHENTEAFF
CDR3nt: TGTGCCAGCAGCCAAATCGGGCACGAGAACACTGAAGCTTTCTTT

abundance: many
j_gene: TRBJ2-7
v_gene: TRBV20-1
d_gene: -
CDR3aa: CSAQANRGGKDEQYF
CDR3nt: TGCAGTGCCCAGGCCAACAGGGGAGGGAAGGACGAGCAGTACTTC

abundance: many
j_gene: TRBJ1-1
v_gene: TRBV5-1
d_gene: -
CDR3aa: CASSSSAGVNTEAFF
CDR3nt: TGCGCCAGCAGTTCGTCGGCGGGTGTGAACACTGAAGCTTTCTTT

abundance: many
j_gene: TRBJ1-5
v_gene: TRBV6-2/TRBV6-3
d_gene: -
CDR3aa: CASSSTGISRVRQPQHF
CDR3nt: TGTGCCAGCAGTTCGACCGGGATTTCTCGAGTAAGGCAGCCCCAGCATTTT

abundance: many
j_gene: TRBJ1-5
v_gene: TRBV25-1
d_gene: -
CDR3aa: CSEFGGNQPQHF
CDR3nt: TGCAGCGAATTCGGGGGCAATCAGCCCCAGCATTTT

abundance: many
j_gene: TRBJ2-2
v_gene: TRBV3-1
d_gene: -
CDR3aa: CASSQVTGELFF
CDR3nt: TGTGCCAGCAGCCAAGTAACCGGGGAGCTGTTTTTT

abundance: many
j_gene: TRBJ1-5
v_gene: TRBV6-5
d_gene: TRBD1
CDR3aa: CASRERTGFRNQPQHF
CDR3nt: TGTGCCAGCAGAGAACGGACAGGGTTTCGGAATCAGCCCCAGCATTTT

abundance: many
j_gene: TRBJ1-4
v_gene: TRBV29-1
d_gene: TRBD1
CDR3aa: CSAQTGVNEKLFF
CDR3nt: TGCAGCGCACAGACAGGGGTTAATGAAAAACTGTTTTTT

abundance: many
j_gene: TRBJ2-3
v_gene: TRBV27
d_gene: TRBD1
CDR3aa: CASSWTGPTDTQYF
CDR3nt: TGTGCCAGCAGTTGGACAGGGCCCACAGATACGCAGTATTTT

abundance: many
j_gene: TRBJ2-3
v_gene: TRBV5-1
d_gene: -
CDR3aa: CASSSTTDTQYF
CDR3nt: TGCGCCAGCAGTTCAACCACAGATACGCAGTATTTT

abundance: -
j_gene: TRBJ1-3
v_gene: TRBV5-1
d_gene: -
CDR3aa: CASSLVSEGRGNTIYF
CDR3nt: TGCGCCAGCAGCTTGGTGTCGGAGGGAAGAGGAAACACTATATATTTT

abundance: few
j_gene: TRBJ1-1
v_gene: TRBV5-1
d_gene: -
CDR3aa: CASKTGPMNTEAFF
CDR3nt: TGCGCCAGCAAAACAGGACCCATGAACACTGAAGCTTTCTTT

abundance: -
j_gene: TRBJ1-1
v_gene: TRBV29-1
d_gene: -
CDR3aa: CSGGIGMNTEAFF
CDR3nt: TGCAGCGGAGGAATAGGGATGAACACTGAAGCTTTCTTT

abundance: many
j_gene: TRBJ1-1
v_gene: TRBV20-1
d_gene: -
CDR3aa: CSARLSLNTEAFF
CDR3nt: TGCAGTGCTAGACTGTCCTTGAACACTGAAGCTTTCTTT

abundance: many
j_gene: TRBJ1-4
v_gene: TRBV7-8
d_gene: TRBD1
CDR3aa: CASSRGTGFNEKLFF
CDR3nt: TGTGCCAGCAGCAGAGGGACAGGGTTTAATGAAAAACTGTTTTTT

abundance: many
j_gene: TRBJ2-6
v_gene: TRBV5-1
d_gene: -
CDR3aa: CASSLVPTSGANVLTF
CDR3nt: TGCGCCAGCAGCTTGGTTCCAACCTCAGGGGCCAACGTCCTGACTTTC

abundance: many
j_gene: TRBJ2-7
v_gene: TRBV7-2
d_gene: TRBD1
CDR3aa: CASSLDRGTPYEQYF
CDR3nt: TGTGCCAGCAGCCTCGACAGGGGCACGCCTTACGAGCAGTACTTC

abundance: many
j_gene: TRBJ1-2
v_gene: TRBV10-3
d_gene: -
CDR3aa: CAKSDRPNYGYTF
CDR3nt: TGTGCCAAGTCTGACAGACCTAACTATGGCTACACCTTC

abundance: many
j_gene: TRBJ2-5
v_gene: TRBV5-1
d_gene: -
CDR3aa: CASSFRVTETQYF
CDR3nt: TGCGCCAGCAGCTTCAGGGTAACAGAGACCCAGTACTTC

abundance: many
j_gene: TRBJ1-4
v_gene: TRBV5-6
d_gene: -
CDR3aa: CASSRRGGRATNEKLFF
CDR3nt: TGTGCCAGCAGCCGGCGGGGGGGCAGGGCGACTAATGAAAAACTGTTTTTT

abundance: many
j_gene: TRBJ1-1
v_gene: TRBV7-9
d_gene: -
CDR3aa: CASSLETNTEAFF
CDR3nt: TGTGCCAGCAGCTTAGAAACGAACACTGAAGCTTTCTTT

abundance: medium-sized
j_gene: TRBJ1-1
v_gene: TRBV7-9
d_gene: TRBD1
CDR3aa: CASSFGDREIAEAFF
CDR3nt: TGTGCCAGCAGCTTCGGCGACAGGGAAATCGCTGAAGCTTTCTTT